This TCR beta chain is from a study of T-cell memory formation after mild COVID-19 (TCRdb year 2021). Describing the broader study: TCR sequence clusters from the two donors were largely donor specific. In a couple of donors, T-cell clones that expanded and contracted after mild COVID-19 were followed by sequencing TCRalpha and TCRbeta repertoires longitudinally. The cohort was made up of two young adult volunteers, one female and one male, who were previously healthy. General conclusions and limits of the study: The second-wave clones that peaked on day 37 were not confirmed to be SARS-CoV-2 specific. Contracting CD4+ clones turned up mainly in the CM and EM memory subsets, whereas EMRA was where CD8+ clones were enriched. Only two mild cases were covered by the study, and larger cohorts that include severe cases with pre-infection samples were considered necessary. Clones that contracted from day 15 to 85 showed balanced CD4/CD8 phenotypes, whereas a second wave of clones that expanded from day 15 to 37 leaned towards CD4+. Some responding clones were found in pre-infection memory, which suggests that pre-existing cross-reactive memory T cells took part in the SARS-CoV-2 response.

Sequencing instrument: Illumina NovaSeq 6000. TCRalpha and TCRbeta cDNA libraries were constructed by 5'RACE with constant-segment primers, with sample barcodes and unique molecular identifiers being introduced. RNA was extracted from every sample with Trizol reagent. Amplification of the libraries took two PCR steps, and the second step added a second sample barcode plus Illumina TruSeq adapters. Sequencing of the libraries was done on an Illumina NovaSeq, producing 2 x 150 bp paired-end reads. The original pipeline was this. Demultiplexing of reads and collapsing into UMI-guided consensus sequences were performed with migec v1.2.7. Using mixcr v2.1.11, the UMI consensuses were aligned to TRA and TRB V and J templates and assembled into clonotypes. A clonotype was counted as expanded or contracted only if both edgeR and NoisET called the change significant, with noise models trained on biological replicates. For edgeR calls, the cutoffs were a false discovery rate-adjusted p below 0.01 and a log2 fold-change threshold of 1. PCA with hierarchical clustering of max-normalized trajectories of the 1000 most abundant clonotypes was used as exploratory dynamics analysis. Separately sequenced CD4+ and CD8+ repertoires were used to assign the CD4 or CD8 phenotype of responding clones. TCRdb handled the public reads itself, with Q25 trimming in fastp and clone calling in MiXCR, and kept productive beta chains. Each CDR3 protein gets just one entry, which takes the most common genes and DNA from the rows behind it. What appears here as the V and J calls and clone size reflects TCRdb's work, not the paper's. Counted in this sample were some 600,000 distinct CDR3 sequences; around 15% of them appeared once. About 8.1% of the sample belongs to the ten largest clones.

Ficoll-Paque density gradient centrifugation was used to isolate PBMCs. This clonotype was picked up a small number of times. Its antigen is not yet known. No base quality values were provided; no much bigger clone lies one nucleotide off. Sequencing used PBMCs or a T cell subset sorted from them (not recorded which). This receptor was identified in an adult woman who had mild COVID-19 (a few samples of this study predate the infection). The sample titles of this study are shuffled in the database, so cell type and time point are left out; the donor was told from shared clones.

The CDR3 corresponds to CASSPPGLDEQYF. The DNA sequence reads TGTGCCAGCTCACCACCGGGACTTGACGAGCAGTACTTC. The V and J segments used are TRBV18 and TRBJ2-7; the D gene is perhaps TRBD2, from 6 matching bases. CDR1 and CDR2 (KGHSH, LQKENI) derive from the germline V gene. The CDR3 runs 13 amino acids, cysteine and phenylalanine included. The entry retains the CDR3 DNA only, 39 bases that are in frame from base 1. The junction shows trimming of 0 bases on V and 5 bases on J, plus 8 bases between the germline ends. Supplemented by the reference TRBV18 and TRBJ2-7 proteins around the CDR3, the complete variable domain is NAGVMQNPRHLVRRRGQEARLRCSPMKGHSHVYWYRQLPEEGLKFMVYLQKENIIDESGMPKERFSAEFPKEGPSILRIQQVVRGDSAAYFCASSPPGLDEQYFGPGTRLTVT.